The next 22 T cell receptor beta chains were all read from a single sample in a study of T cell responses to AZD1222 COVID-19 vaccine. TCRdb's table, derived via immunoSEQ multiplex PCR, lists solely in-frame clones and lacks some. The sample records approximately 180,000 clones, 90% to 95% being singletons. The material was peripheral blood, obtained on day 0 of AZD1222 vaccination. All receptors come from an adult in good health.

The chain is built from TRBV10-3 and TRBJ1-1; no definite D call. The CDR3 is 13 amino acids. CDR1 and CDR2 (germline): ENHRY, SYGVKD. Trimming took 10 bases from V and 4 from J, leaving 16 bases between them. Here the CDR3 reads CATTGNEGTEAFF. The CDR3 nucleotides are TGTGCCACCACGGGGAATGAGGGCACTGAAGCTTTCTTT.

The gene calls are TRBV7-8 and TRBJ2-7, with 11 bases identical to TRBD2. Germline V gene sequence: CDR1 SGHVS, CDR2 FQNEAQ. The V gene end was trimmed by 2 bases and the J gene end by 2 bases; junction bases not matched to a gene: 5. The length of the CDR3 is 16 residues. This CDR3 is CASSLSLAGGPYEQYF. The CDR3 coding sequence is TGTGCCAGCAGCTTAAGCCTAGCGGGAGGACCCTACGAGCAGTACTTC.

This clone appeared once. The V call is TRBV5-8, the J call TRBJ2-1; 13 bases map to TRBD2. With V trimmed by 5 bases and J by 2 bases, 10 bases remained unmatched. CDR1 and CDR2 (germline): SGHTS, YDEGEE. The CDR3 is made up of 18 amino acids. In DNA form, the CDR3 reads TGTGCCAGCAGTAGTGGGACTAGCGGGATATTGGCCTACAATGAGCAGTTCTTC. As protein: CASSSGTSGILAYNEQFF. Based on the CDR3 plus reference TRBV5-8 and TRBJ2-1, the full variable domain is EAGVTQSPTHLIKTRGQQATLRCSPISGHTSVYWYQQALGLGLQFLLWYDEGEERNRGNFPPRFSGRQFPNYSSELNVNALELEDSALYLCASSSGTSGILAYNEQFFGPGTRLTVL.

The V gene is TRBV11-2, the J gene TRBJ1-2, with D possibly being TRBD1 (5 bases). In germline, CDR1 is SGHAT, CDR2 FQNNGV. CDR3 length equals 16 residues. Trimming removed 1 base from V and 1 base from J, with 13 bases in between. Here the CDR3 reads CASSLGEGRGNYGYTF. The CDR3 region has the DNA TGTGCCAGCAGCTTAGGAGAGGGGCGCGGTAACTATGGCTACACCTTC.

The DNA for the CDR3 is TGTGCCAGCAGTCCATACCCTCCAGGGTGGGGGGACACTGAAGCTTTCTTT. As protein: CASSPYPPGWGDTEAFF. V is TRBV27 and J is TRBJ1-1, with D perhaps matching TRBD1 (5 bases). Trimming removed 5 bases at V and 3 bases at J, with 22 bases between. The germline gives CDR1 MNHEY, CDR2 SMNVEV (reference sequence). This CDR3 is 17 amino acids long.

This clone was counted a few times. The gene calls are TRBV27 and TRBJ1-1; D is perhaps TRBD1 (5 bases). Between the trimmed V and J ends, which lost 4 bases and 9 bases, there was a span of 15 bases. Germline assignment: CDR1 MNHEY and CDR2 SMNVEV (reference sequence). This CDR3 has 13 amino acids. The CDR3 region has the DNA TGTGCCAGCAGTTGGGCGGGACCGAACAAAGCTTTCTTT. Its translation: CASSWAGPNKAFF.

The chain couples TRBV25-1 to TRBJ1-1; 9 bases fit TRBD1. The CDR3 is 13 amino acids. The V and J ends lost 6 bases and 7 bases, in that order; junction bases with no gene match: 6. Germline-derived CDR1 and CDR2 are MGHDK and SYGVNS. The CDR3 nucleotides are TGTGCCAGCAGAGGGACAGGGCCTGTTGAAGCTTTCTTT. Amino acids: CASRGTGPVEAFF. Using reference TRBV25-1 and TRBJ1-1 for the parts outside the CDR3, the full variable domain is EADIYQTPRYLVIGTGKKITLECSQTMGHDKMYWYQQDPGMELHLIHYSYGVNSTEKGDLSSESTVSRIRTEHFPLTLESARPSHTSQYLCASRGTGPVEAFFGQGTRLTVV.

This clone was recorded only once. V is TRBV5-1 and J is TRBJ2-7; TRBD2 aligns across 8 bases. Germline lookup yields CDR1 SGHRS and CDR2 YFSETQ. With V trimmed by 0 bases and J by 3 bases, 5 bases remained unmatched. The CDR3 length is 15 residues. The CDR3 sequence is CASSLDGTRGYEQYF. The DNA for the CDR3 is TGCGCCAGCAGCTTGGATGGGACTAGAGGCTACGAGCAGTACTTC.

The chain links TRBV5-5 to TRBJ2-7; TRBD1 aligns across 9 bases. The CDR3 extends over 17 amino acids. Looked up from germline, CDR1 is SGHKS and CDR2 is YYEKEE (reference sequence). Trimming at V came to 3 bases and at J to 2 bases, leaving 12 bases not matched to a gene. CDR3 region: CASSSLPPGTGTYEQYF. The CDR3 nucleotides are TGTGCCAGCAGCTCGCTTCCCCCCGGGACAGGGACCTACGAGCAGTACTTC.

This chain connects TRBV6-4 to TRBJ1-1, with TRBD1 identical over 8 bases. The CDR3 runs to 16 residues. V was clipped by 3 bases and J by 8 bases; unmatched bases: 14. Looked up from germline, CDR1 is MRHNA and CDR2 is SNTAGT. The CDR3 reads CASSETHWDRPREAFF. In nucleotides, the CDR3 is TGTGCCAGCAGTGAAACTCATTGGGACAGGCCAAGAGAAGCTTTCTTT.

This clone occurred once. This rearrangement joins TRBV9 to TRBJ2-1; unclear D gene. The CDR3 contains 16 residues. Germline V lookup: CDR1 SGDLS, CDR2 YYNGEE. Trimming pared 0 bases from V and 5 bases from J, leaving 15 bases between. CDR3 bases: TGTGCCAGCAGCGTAGACCCGCAGGTGGGTAACAATGAGCAGTTCTTC. Translated, it gives CASSVDPQVGNNEQFF.

The J gene is TRBJ1-1, the V gene TRBV10-1; a possible D gene is TRBD1 (6 bases). The V gene's germline CDR1 is WNHNN and CDR2 SYGVQD (reference sequence). The ends were cut back, 7 bases at V and 5 bases at J, with 23 bases in the middle. The CDR3 runs 16 residues. The CDR3: CASTVYRVWAWTEAFF. DNA for the CDR3: TGCGCCAGCACCGTTTACAGGGTATGGGCTTGGACTGAAGCTTTCTTT.

This clone has just one count. The rearrangement uses TRBV28 and TRBJ1-4; D remains unclear. The CDR3 covers 14 residues. Germline-derived CDR1 and CDR2 are MDHEN and SYDVKM. The V gene lost 3 bases and the J gene lost 7 bases, with 12 bases spanning the gap. CDR3 DNA sequence: TGTGCCAGCAGTTTGGGATGGACCGGTGAAAAACTGTTTTTT. Translation: CASSLGWTGEKLFF. Full variable domain (missing parts from reference TRBV28 and TRBJ1-4): DVKVTQSSRYLVKRTGEKVFLECVQDMDHENMFWYRQDPGLGLRLIYFSYDVKMKEKGDIPEGYSVSREKKERFSLILESASTNQTSMYLCASSLGWTGEKLFFGSGTQLSVL.

The chain carries TRBV3-1 (or the pseudogene TRBV3-2) and TRBJ1-5, with D possibly TRBD1 on 5 matching bases. Trimming removed 1 base from V and 5 bases from J, with 9 bases in between. The CDR3 length is 14 residues. Germline V gene sequence: CDR1 LGHDT, CDR2 YNNKEL (reference sequence). This CDR3 reads CASSQGGGYQPQHF. DNA of the CDR3: TGTGCCAGCAGCCAAGGTGGGGGTTATCAGCCCCAGCATTTT.

This sequence joins TRBV18 and TRBJ2-7; D gene uncertain. Germline V gene lookup returns CDR1 KGHSH and CDR2 LQKENI. V dropped 6 bases and J dropped 0 bases, with 9 bases sitting between them. The CDR3 spans 13 residues. CDR3 nucleotides: TGTGCCAGCTCGACGGGCAGCTCCTACGAGCAGTACTTC. The encoded protein is CASSTGSSYEQYF.

With regard to this clone: Because the CDR3's place on the DNA is in doubt, the DNA is left out and the CDR3 is given as listed by TCRdb. The chain links TRBV18 to TRBJ2-7. 16 amino acids form the CDR3, both terminal residues included. Germline V gives CDR1 KGHSH, CDR2 LQKENI. CDR3 sequence: CASSPLSGPTSYEQYF.

Note on this clone: The DNA is omitted, as the CDR3 cannot be located on it reliably, and the CDR3 follows TCRdb's listing. V usage is TRBV6-6 and J usage is TRBJ1-6; the table's D call of TRBD1 was not tested on the DNA. The CDR3 comprises 14 residues, both ends counted. CDR1 and CDR2 (germline): MNHNY, SVGAGI (reference sequence). CDR3 amino acids: CASSLDKAHSPLHF.

The chain has TRBV10-1 and TRBJ1-1; possibly TRBD1 for D (5 bases). The CDR3 is made up of 15 amino acids. Germline CDR1 and CDR2: WNHNN and SYGVQD (reference sequence). V was shortened by 3 bases and J by 1 base, with 12 bases between the two germline ends. CDR3 nucleotides: TGCGCCAGCAGTGACGACGGTCAGGGGAACACTGAAGCTTTCTTT. Its protein product is CASSDDGQGNTEAFF.

The chain has TRBV3-1 (or the pseudogene TRBV3-2) and TRBJ1-4, with no clear D. CDR1 is LGHDT and CDR2 is YNNKEL in the germline V gene (reference sequence). Trimming pared 1 base from V and 5 bases from J, leaving 5 bases between. CDR3 size: 13 residues. CDR3 amino acids: CASSQGTNEKLFF. In nucleotides, the CDR3 is TGTGCCAGCAGCCAAGGGACCAATGAAAAACTGTTTTTT.

This sequence joins TRBV19 and TRBJ1-1, with D hard to call. Trimming left V 4 bases short and J 3 bases short, with 15 bases between. CDR1 is LNHDA and CDR2 is SQIVND in the germline V gene (reference sequence). The CDR3 is 15 residues long. CDR3 in amino acids: CASSSREGGHTEAFF. Here the CDR3 DNA reads TGTGCCAGTAGTAGCCGAGAGGGAGGGCACACTGAAGCTTTCTTT. The whole variable domain, filled in from reference TRBV19 and TRBJ1-1, reads DGGITQSPKYLFRKEGQNVTLSCEQNLNHDAMYWYRQDPGQGLRLIYYSQIVNDFQKGDIAEGYSVSREKKESFPLTVTSAQKNPTAFYLCASSSREGGHTEAFFGQGTRLTVV.

V and J are TRBV11-2 and TRBJ1-2; 7 nucleotides agree with TRBD1. Trimming took 5 bases from V and 4 from J; bases not matched to a gene: 4. The CDR3 totals 13 residues. Germline loops: CDR1 SGHAT, CDR2 FQNNGV. The CDR3: CASSPDRVYGYTF. CDR3 DNA: TGTGCCAGCAGCCCAGACAGGGTCTATGGCTACACCTTC.

The chain carries TRBV29-1 and TRBJ2-7, with D possibly TRBD1 on 6 matching bases. Germline CDR1 and CDR2: SQVTM and ANQGSEA. The CDR3 is made up of 12 amino acids. V was shortened by 6 bases and J by 1 base, with 10 bases between the two germline ends. In nucleotides, the CDR3 is TGCAGCGTCAGCGACAGGTCCTACGAGCAGTACTTC. It yields the protein CSVSDRSYEQYF.